The 29 T cell receptor beta chains given below trace back to one sample, sequenced in a study of identical twins. TCRdb recomputed calls from the 5' RACE reads with MiXCR, one row per CDR3 protein. The data hold hundreds of thousands of distinct CDR3 sequences, with about 20% observed a single time. This same sample was also taken into another study, of T cells expressing NK-cell markers.

The sequencing input was PBMCs. These receptors originate from a woman in her late teens or twenties in good health.

V and J are TRBV5-1 and TRBJ2-1, with 7 positions matching TRBD2. The junction had 9 bases not matched to a gene; V was cut back by 0 bases and J by 9 bases. Looked up from germline, CDR1 is SGHRS and CDR2 is YFSETQ. The CDR3 loop spans 15 amino acids. The CDR3 DNA sequence: TGCGCCAGCAGCTTGGGTCCTCTGCCGGGGGGTGAGCAGTTCTTC. It is translated as CASSLGPLPGGEQFF.

A few counts support this clonotype. This chain uses TRBV20-1 with TRBJ1-1; unclear D gene. V was clipped by 4 bases and J by 1 base, with 10 bases between them. The V gene's germline CDR1 is DFQATT and CDR2 SNEGSKA (reference sequence). There are 13 residues in the CDR3. The CDR3 region is CSAIESSNTEAFF. For the CDR3, the DNA is TGCAGTGCTATAGAGTCCTCGAACACTGAAGCTTTCTTT.

This clonotype has more than one count but fewer than ten. The chain carries TRBV6-5 and TRBJ2-5; TRBD2 might be the D (6 bases). There are 15 residues in the CDR3. Germline V gene sequence: CDR1 MNHEY, CDR2 SVGAGI. Trimming removed 3 bases at V and 2 bases at J, with 13 bases between. The CDR3 DNA follows: TGTGCCAGCAGTTATCTTGACGGGAGTCAAGAGACCCAGTACTTC. It translates to CASSYLDGSQETQYF.

This clonotype was recorded many times. The rearrangement links TRBV2 to TRBJ2-4, with 7 bases aligning to TRBD1. The V segment lost 3 bases and the J segment 4 bases; nucleotides outside the gene matches: 9. Per germline, CDR1 SNHLY and CDR2 FYNNEI. CDR3 length: 16 residues. Here the CDR3 DNA reads TGTGCCAGCAGTGATGTCCTAAGGGGACAGAAAAACATTCAGTACTTC. As protein: CASSDVLRGQKNIQYF.

This clonotype occurred many times. The chain uses TRBV7-8 and TRBJ2-2; tentatively, D is TRBD1 (6 bases). Trimming removed 7 bases at V and 1 base at J, with 10 bases between. The V gene's germline CDR1 is SGHVS and CDR2 FQNEAQ. The CDR3 contains 14 residues. Written as DNA, the CDR3 is TGTGCCAGCACTCTGACAGGGAACACCGGGGAGCTGTTTTTT. As protein: CASTLTGNTGELFF.

This clonotype was detected many times. J is TRBJ2-7 and V is TRBV20-1; D is unclear. Between the trimmed V and J ends, which lost 0 bases and 2 bases, there was a span of 11 bases. The CDR3 runs 14 residues. Germline V CDR1 and CDR2: DFQATT, SNEGSKA (reference sequence). CDR3 amino acids: CSARDMKGTYEQYF. The CDR3, as DNA: TGCAGTGCTAGAGATATGAAGGGAACCTACGAGCAGTACTTC.

This clonotype appeared a few times. V is TRBV5-5 and J is TRBJ2-3; the D gene is possibly TRBD2 (5 bases). CDR3 length: 14 amino acids. Deletions cut 6 bases from V and 6 bases from J, with 17 bases between. Germline assignment: CDR1 SGHKS and CDR2 YYEKEE (reference sequence). CDR3 DNA: TGTGCCAGCACCGGACGCCGCCGAGGGGATACGCAGTATTTT. Encoded protein: CASTGRRRGDTQYF.

The chain links TRBV7-2 to TRBJ1-2; D ambiguous. V was trimmed by 1 base and J by 7 bases, leaving 4 bases between them. The CDR3 has 11 residues. Germline CDR1 is SGHTA and CDR2 is FQGNSA. CDR3 residues: CASSLVAGYTF. The CDR3 DNA reads TGTGCCAGCAGCTTAGTTGCTGGCTACACCTTC.

V gene TRBV3-1 combines with J gene TRBJ2-4, with D possibly TRBD2 on 6 matching bases. Germline CDR1 LGHDT, CDR2 YNNKEL (reference sequence). This CDR3 region has 17 residues. Between the trimmed V and J ends, which lost 5 bases and 2 bases, there was a span of 19 bases. CDR3 DNA sequence: TGTGCCAGCAGCTCGCTTTTTAGCGCGGGAACCAAAAACATTCAGTACTTC. This translates into CASSSLFSAGTKNIQYF.

This clonotype was counted ten times or more. Its ends do not fully match the called genes, so a read error is possible. This rearrangement joins TRBV7-8 to TRBJ2-2; weak D call: TRBD2 (6 bases). The germline CDR1 and CDR2 sequences are SGHVS and FQNEAQ. The CDR3 spans 13 residues. CDR3 protein: CASRLAMRGGLFF. The CDR3, as DNA: TGTGCCAGCAGATTAGCTATGCGGGGAGGACTGTTTTTT.

This clonotype has a single count. This chain links TRBV9 with TRBJ2-2; D uncertain. The germline V gene has CDR1 SGDLS and CDR2 YYNGEE. The CDR3 covers 16 residues. V lost 4 bases and J 2 bases, leaving 15 bases between the germline ends. The CDR3 spells CASSPTRTANTGELFF. The CDR3 DNA is TGTGCCAGCAGCCCTACACGGACCGCAAACACCGGGGAGCTGTTTTTT.

This clonotype turned up a few times. The chain uses TRBV5-1 and TRBJ2-3, with D perhaps matching TRBD1 or TRBD2 (5 bases each). Germline V gives CDR1 SGHRS, CDR2 YFSETQ. The CDR3 totals 15 residues. Trimming pared 0 bases from V and 8 bases from J, leaving 16 bases between. CDR3 DNA: TGCGCCAGCAGCTTGGTCGCAGGGAGAGTTGGTACGCAGTATTTT. This translates into CASSLVAGRVGTQYF.

Of note for this clonotype: Relative to the germline gene, one junction end is altered; a read error may explain this. The rearrangement joins TRBV20-1 to TRBJ2-1, with a tentative D call TRBD2 (5 bases). Germline-derived CDR1 and CDR2 are DFQATT and SNEGSKA (reference sequence). The CDR3 loop spans 13 amino acids. The CDR3 coding sequence is TGCAGTGCTGTCCTCGCGGGTGGACGGGGAATGGTCTTC. It specifies CSAVLAGGRGMVF.

This clonotype was seen only once. The V gene is TRBV21-1, the J gene TRBJ2-1; TRBD2 is the table's D call, not checked against the DNA. TRBV21-1 is reported as a pseudogene. This CDR3 is built from 17 residues. CDR3 loop: CASSNLDYFSSYNEQFF. CDR3 DNA: TGTGCCAGCAGCAACCTGGACTACTTCAGCTCCTACAATGAGCAGTTCTTC.

This clonotype came up many times. The J gene is TRBJ2-7, the V gene TRBV4-2; possible D gene TRBD1, 5 bases. The CDR3 covers 11 residues. Germline V lookup: CDR1 LGHNA, CDR2 YNFKEQ. Trimming cost V 3 bases and J 6 bases, with 6 bases left between them. This CDR3 is CASSQGLEQYF. CDR3 coding DNA: TGTGCCAGCAGCCAGGGGCTCGAGCAGTACTTC.

This clonotype was counted between two and nine times. V usage is TRBV20-1 and J usage is TRBJ2-5; D unresolved. The CDR3 loop spans 13 amino acids. Germline assignment: CDR1 DFQATT and CDR2 SNEGSKA (reference sequence). Trimming shortened V by 1 base and J by 4 bases, and 10 bases separated the two germline ends. The CDR3 nucleotides read TGCAGTGCTAGAGTAGCTATCGGAGAGACCCAGTACTTC. Protein sequence: CSARVAIGETQYF.

This clonotype was recorded a few times. The rearrangement joins TRBV7-2 to TRBJ2-5; no clear D. Germline lookup yields CDR1 SGHTA and CDR2 FQGNSA. CDR3 length: 12 amino acids. Trimming removed 4 bases at V and 7 bases at J, with 10 bases between. The CDR3 here is CASSSATGTQYF. The CDR3 DNA reads as TGTGCCAGCAGCTCGGCGACTGGGACCCAGTACTTC.

The sample holds a few counts of this clonotype. The chain joins TRBV7-9 to TRBJ2-3; the D gene is possibly TRBD2 (6 bases). Germline V gene sequence: CDR1 SEHNR, CDR2 FQNEAQ (reference sequence). Trimming took off 4 bases at V and 0 bases at J, with 17 bases between the two ends. This CDR3 comprises 17 residues. CDR3 DNA: TGTGCCAGCAGCTCATACCTACTTAGCGGTAGCACAGATACGCAGTATTTT. Protein sequence: CASSSYLLSGSTDTQYF.

This sequence joins TRBV29-1 and TRBJ2-5; a weak D match, TRBD2 (5 bases). The CDR3 is 15 amino acids. V dropped 2 bases and J dropped 5 bases, with 18 bases sitting between them. Germline CDR1 SQVTM, CDR2 ANQGSEA. This chain's CDR3 is CSVEIASEVEETQYF. As DNA, the CDR3 is TGCAGCGTTGAAATTGCGTCGGAGGTAGAGGAGACCCAGTACTTC. Using reference TRBV29-1 and TRBJ2-5 for the parts outside the CDR3, the full variable domain is SAVISQKPSRDICQRGTSLTIQCQVDSQVTMMFWYRQQPGQSLTLIATANQGSEATYESGFVIDKFPISRPNLTFSTLTVSNMSPEDSSIYLCSVEIASEVEETQYFGPGTRLLVL.

The chain combines TRBV5-1 with TRBJ2-3, with a weak D call TRBD2 (6 bases). V dropped 0 bases and J dropped 3 bases, with 14 bases sitting between them. The CDR3 length is 16 residues. The germline V gene encodes CDR1 SGHRS and CDR2 YFSETQ. For the CDR3, the DNA is TGCGCCAGCAGCTTGGCCCAGGTTGCGGGGACAGATACGCAGTATTTT. Residues: CASSLAQVAGTDTQYF.

This chain links TRBV12-3 or TRBV12-4 with TRBJ1-5; D is unclear. The CDR3 runs 13 residues. The V and J ends lost 5 bases and 0 bases respectively, with 5 bases between them. This CDR3 is CASSQVSNQPQHF. The CDR3 DNA is TGTGCCAGCAGTCAAGTTAGCAATCAGCCCCAGCATTTT.

In this sample, this clonotype turned up a few times. The V gene is TRBV3-1, the J gene TRBJ2-6, with 8 bases fitting TRBD1. CDR1 and CDR2 from the germline V gene are LGHDT and YNNKEL (reference sequence). The length of the CDR3 is 18 residues. V shed 4 bases, J shed 0 bases, and the junction held 8 bases outside the gene matches. As DNA, the CDR3 is TGTGCCAGCAGCCCGACCCAGGACAGGGTCTCTGGGGCCAACGTCCTGACTTTC. Encoded protein: CASSPTQDRVSGANVLTF.

The rearrangement uses TRBV13 and TRBJ2-2, with D possibly matching TRBD1 (5 bases). CDR1 is PRHDT, CDR2 FYEKMQ, per germline (reference sequence). Trimming took off 2 bases at V and 2 bases at J, with 12 bases between the two ends. The CDR3 totals 16 residues. The CDR3 region has the DNA TGTGCCAGCAGCTTAACGGCAGGGCTAAACACCGGGGAGCTGTTTTTT. It encodes CASSLTAGLNTGELFF.

The V gene is TRBV5-1, the J gene TRBJ2-3; D perhaps matches TRBD2 (6 bases). The CDR3 is 15 amino acids. Deletions cut 5 bases from V and 3 bases from J, with 16 bases between. Germline CDR1 SGHRS, CDR2 YFSETQ. The CDR3 bases are TGCGCCAGCAGTTCGCAGCCCCGGGAGACAGATACGCAGTATTTT. It encodes CASSSQPRETDTQYF. The full variable domain, with the rest looked up from reference TRBV5-1 and TRBJ2-3, is KAGVTQTPRYLIKTRGQQVTLSCSPISGHRSVSWYQQTPGQGLQFLFEYFSETQRNKGNFPGRFSGRQFSNSRSEMNVSTLELGDSALYLCASSSQPRETDTQYFGPGTRLTVL.

V and J are TRBV11-2 and TRBJ2-3, with D possibly TRBD1 on 7 matching bases. Trimming removed 1 base at V and 11 bases at J, with 19 bases between. The CDR3 contains 15 residues. Germline CDR1 is SGHAT and CDR2 is FQNNGV. In DNA form, the CDR3 reads TGTGCCAGCAGCTTAGGCGGGACAGCTTCCCCTAGGCAGTATTTT. Residues: CASSLGGTASPRQYF.

This clonotype was counted ten times or more. The genes are TRBV10-3 and TRBJ2-7; D gene uncertain. The V and J ends lost 2 bases and 0 bases respectively, with 11 bases between them. The CDR3 loop spans 15 amino acids. Per germline, CDR1 ENHRY and CDR2 SYGVKD. CDR3 sequence reads: CAISEKYTSSYEQYF. DNA of the CDR3: TGTGCCATCAGTGAGAAGTACACGAGCTCCTACGAGCAGTACTTC.

This clonotype was observed at least ten times. This chain connects TRBV10-3 to TRBJ2-1; D not certain. The CDR3 is 11 amino acids. CDR1 ENHRY and CDR2 SYGVKD come from the germline V gene. The V gene lost 4 bases and the J gene lost 7 bases, with 5 bases spanning the gap. The CDR3 bases are TGTGCCATCAGTGGCGATAATGAGCAGTTCTTC. Amino acid sequence: CAISGDNEQFF.

The genes are TRBV6-6 and TRBJ2-1; no clear D. This CDR3 region has 12 residues. V was shortened by 6 bases and J by 12 bases, with 15 bases between the two germline ends. Germline values: CDR1 MNHNY, CDR2 SVGAGI (reference sequence). The CDR3 sequence: CASRERAHGQFF. DNA for the CDR3: TGTGCCAGCAGAGAAAGGGCACATGGGCAGTTCTTC.

This clonotype came up a few times. The chain carries TRBV6-2 or TRBV6-3 and TRBJ1-1; a possible D gene is TRBD1 (6 bases). Trimming cost V 5 bases and J 6 bases, with 22 bases left between them. Germline lookup yields CDR1 MNHEY and CDR2 SVGEGT. This CDR3 comprises 16 residues. The CDR3 sequence: CASSGTPGHGISEAFF. DNA of the CDR3: TGTGCCAGCAGTGGCACTCCGGGACACGGGATCTCTGAAGCTTTCTTT.